These 26 T cell receptor beta chains originate from one sample sequenced in a study of T-cell memory formation after mild COVID-19. TCRdb called the 5' RACE reads again in MiXCR, with one record for every CDR3 protein. In the table there are around 410,000 distinct CDR3 sequences, under 25% of which are singletons. Sequences were obtained from PBMCs or a T cell subset sorted from them (not recorded which). Receptors originate from an adult woman who had mild COVID-19 (a few samples of this study predate the infection). Cell type and time point are not known.

The chain links TRBV5-1 to TRBJ2-1; TRBD2 agrees at 9 bases. There are 15 residues in the CDR3. The V and J ends lost 4 bases and 4 bases, in that order; junction bases with no gene match: 6. The germline V gene encodes CDR1 SGHRS and CDR2 YFSETQ. CDR3 bases: TGCGCCAGCAGCGATCCTAGCGGGATATACAATGAGCAGTTCTTC. It is translated as CASSDPSGIYNEQFF.

This clonotype was seen only a few times. The rearrangement joins TRBV6-5 to TRBJ1-5; perhaps TRBD1 as D (5 bases). This CDR3 is 12 amino acids long. The germline CDR1 and CDR2 sequences are MNHEY and SVGAGI. V gave up 11 bases and J gave up 4 bases, with 12 bases separating them. CDR3 bases: TGTGCCCTCGGGGGGGGGAATCAGCCCCAGCATTTT. As protein: CALGGGNQPQHF.

The rearrangement joins TRBV5-6 to TRBJ1-4; a possible D gene is TRBD1 (5 bases). This CDR3 contains 14 residues. Looked up from germline, CDR1 is SGHDT and CDR2 is YYEEEE. Trimming pared 1 base from V and 16 bases from J, leaving 20 bases between. CDR3 bases: TGTGCCAGCAGCTTGAGAGGGACGGGTCAAGGGGAGTTTTTT. It codes for CASSLRGTGQGEFF.

This clonotype was recorded a few times. The chain is built from TRBV6-2 or TRBV6-3 and TRBJ2-1; TRBD2 matches 12 bases. CDR3 size: 18 residues. Germline V gives CDR1 MNHEY, CDR2 SVGEGT. The ends lost 5 bases at V and 8 bases at J; junction bases unmatched: 16. The chain's CDR3 is CASSPEKALAGGPDEQFF. DNA of the CDR3: TGTGCCAGCAGTCCCGAAAAGGCTCTAGCGGGAGGGCCCGATGAGCAGTTCTTC.

In its sample, this clonotype was seen many times. The chain uses TRBV10-3 and TRBJ2-3; D call uncertain. Germline values: CDR1 ENHRY, CDR2 SYGVKD. V was trimmed by 7 bases and J by 5 bases, leaving 7 bases between them. The CDR3 runs 11 residues. CDR3 region: CAITGGDTQYF. The CDR3 coding sequence is TGTGCCATCACCGGCGGAGATACGCAGTATTTT.

This sequence joins TRBV9 and TRBJ1-1; weak D call: TRBD1 (6 bases). The CDR3 is made up of 13 amino acids. Trimming removed 0 bases at V and 11 bases at J, with 14 bases between. From germline, CDR1 is SGDLS and CDR2 YYNGEE. CDR3 nucleotide sequence: TGTGCCAGCAGCGTAGAACGGACAGACCCGGCTTTCTTT. Translated, it gives CASSVERTDPAFF.

This clonotype was seen a handful of times. The CDR3 nucleotides read TGCGCCAGCAGCCAAGACGGTGGCGGGAGAGAGCAGTACTTC. Translated, it gives CASSQDGGGREQYF. The gene calls are TRBV4-3 and TRBJ2-7; 7 bases map to TRBD2. The CDR3 consists of 14 residues. V trimming: 0 bases; J trimming: 7 bases; junction bases outside the gene matches: 6. Germline-derived CDR1 and CDR2 are LGHNA and YSLEER.

The rearrangement uses TRBV12-3 or TRBV12-4 and TRBJ1-2; TRBD1 matches 7 bases. V shed 4 bases and J 4 bases; nucleotides not matched to a gene: 3. The CDR3 extends over 13 amino acids. The CDR3 here is CASSYDRVYGYTF. Written as DNA, the CDR3 is TGTGCCAGCAGTTATGACAGGGTCTATGGCTACACCTTC.

The J gene is TRBJ2-7, the V gene TRBV5-1; D is possibly TRBD1 (6 bases). Germline assignment: CDR1 SGHRS and CDR2 YFSETQ. Trimming cost V 5 bases and J 5 bases, with 11 bases left between them. The CDR3 runs to 12 residues. The CDR3 DNA reads as TGCGCCAGCAGGGCAGGGGATGACGAGCAGTACTTC. Its protein is CASRAGDDEQYF.

Only a few counts were recorded for this clonotype. The chain employs TRBV4-3 and TRBJ2-5, with 7 bases aligning to TRBD2. With 0 bases clipped from V and 5 bases from J, the junction kept 9 bases outside the gene matches. The CDR3 consists of 16 residues. CDR1 is LGHNA, CDR2 YSLEER, per germline. CDR3 in DNA: TGCGCCAGCAGCCAAGATTGGAGGACTAGTGGGGAGACCCAGTACTTC. As protein: CASSQDWRTSGETQYF.

This clonotype was counted a few times. This chain uses TRBV6-5 with TRBJ2-5, with 11 bases that match TRBD2. Germline V gene lookup returns CDR1 MNHEY and CDR2 SVGAGI. The V and J ends lost 6 bases and 2 bases, in that order; junction bases with no gene match: 8. The CDR3 length is 16 residues. CDR3 sequence: CASRRPGLAVQETQYF. In DNA, the CDR3 is TGTGCCAGCAGGAGACCGGGACTAGCGGTGCAAGAGACCCAGTACTTC.

The chain employs TRBV29-1 and TRBJ2-1; the match to TRBD1 covers 7 bases. With V trimmed by 2 bases and J by 0 bases, 7 bases remained unmatched. Germline CDR1 reads SQVTM; CDR2 reads ANQGSEA. The CDR3 is 16 amino acids. The CDR3 spells CSVEKSGDSSYNEQFF. CDR3 nucleotides: TGCAGCGTTGAAAAGTCAGGGGACAGCTCCTACAATGAGCAGTTCTTC.

Only a few counts were recorded for this clonotype. This rearrangement joins TRBV3-1 to TRBJ2-1; unclear D gene. There are 13 residues in the CDR3. In germline, CDR1 is LGHDT, CDR2 YNNKEL (reference sequence). The V end was cut by 4 bases, the J end by 9 bases, with 13 bases between. CDR3 loop: CASSRARYGEQFF. The CDR3 bases are TGTGCCAGCAGCCGCGCCCGATACGGTGAGCAGTTCTTC.

This clonotype appeared a few times. The chain is built from TRBV3-1 and TRBJ2-3; 9 bases align to TRBD2. Looked up from germline, CDR1 is LGHDT and CDR2 is YNNKEL (reference sequence). The CDR3 spans 15 residues. V shed 4 bases, J shed 5 bases, and the junction held 7 bases outside the gene matches. The CDR3 DNA follows: TGTGCCAGCAGCCTCATAGCGGGAGCACGAGATACGCAGTATTTT. It codes for CASSLIAGARDTQYF.

This clonotype was detected only a few times. The rearrangement links TRBV5-1 to TRBJ1-6; unclear D gene. Germline loops: CDR1 SGHRS, CDR2 YFSETQ. The CDR3 is 15 amino acids. V lost 0 bases and J lost 6, with 10 bases in between. This CDR3 reads CASSLEARSNSPLHF. CDR3 nucleotide sequence: TGCGCCAGCAGCTTGGAAGCCAGGTCTAATTCACCCCTCCACTTT.

Here the CDR3 reads CASSFGFGTGTNYGYTF. DNA of the CDR3: TGCGCCAGCAGCTTTGGGTTCGGGACAGGGACGAACTATGGCTACACCTTC. The chain links TRBV5-1 to TRBJ1-2, with 9 bases that match TRBD1. Trimming removed 2 bases from V and 2 bases from J; junction bases left unmatched: 10. The germline CDR1 and CDR2 sequences are SGHRS and YFSETQ. CDR3 length equals 17 residues.

This chain links TRBV21-1 with TRBJ2-2; the tabulated D call, TRBD2, remains unverified against the DNA. TRBV21-1 constitutes a pseudogene. The CDR3 spans 17 residues. The CDR3: CASSKGGLAFPTGELFF. CDR3 coding DNA: TGTGCCAGCAGCAAAGGGGGACTAGCGTTTCCCACCGGGGAGCTGTTTTTT.

In its sample, this clonotype was seen many times. V and J are TRBV5-1 and TRBJ2-7, with a possible D match to TRBD2 (6 bases). Germline CDR1 is SGHRS and CDR2 is YFSETQ. This CDR3 comprises 13 residues. Trimming shortened V by 3 bases and J by 3 bases, and 10 bases separated the two germline ends. The CDR3 bases are TGCGCCAGCAGCTCGGGACTGGACTACGAGCAGTACTTC. It is translated as CASSSGLDYEQYF.

This clonotype was counted between two and nine times. The genes are TRBV7-9 and TRBJ2-5; TRBD1 might be the D (5 bases). V was pared by 4 bases and J by 5 bases, with 14 bases between. The CDR3 runs to 14 residues. Germline CDR1 is SEHNR and CDR2 is FQNEAQ (reference sequence). The CDR3 DNA reads as TGTGCCAGCAGCTCCAGGGTGCGTGGGGAGACCCAGTACTTC. Translated: CASSSRVRGETQYF.

The chain has TRBV20-1 and TRBJ1-1; D is undetermined. V was cut by 6 bases and J by 4 bases, with 9 bases left in between. The V gene's germline CDR1 is DFQATT and CDR2 SNEGSKA (reference sequence). This CDR3 contains 11 residues. The CDR3 DNA reads TGCAGTGCCACCCCGCGCACTGAAGCTTTCTTT. It is translated as CSATPRTEAFF.

The chain employs TRBV5-1 and TRBJ2-5; TRBD2 agrees at 8 bases. Germline V gene data show CDR1 as SGHRS and CDR2 as YFSETQ. V dropped 0 bases and J dropped 4; count of bases not matched to a gene: 11. The CDR3 sequence is 17 residues long. As DNA, the CDR3 is TGCGCCAGCAGCTTGGAACTCCTAGCGGGTGGGCCAGAGACCCAGTACTTC. Its protein product is CASSLELLAGGPETQYF.

This rearrangement joins TRBV7-2 to TRBJ2-1; D possibly corresponds to TRBD2 (5 bases). There are 15 residues in the CDR3. V was pared by 4 bases and J by 4 bases, with 14 bases between. Germline V lookup: CDR1 SGHTA, CDR2 FQGNSA. The CDR3 here is CASSSYIGNYNEQFF. The CDR3 coding sequence is TGTGCCAGCAGCTCCTATATCGGGAATTACAATGAGCAGTTCTTC.

The J gene is TRBJ1-1, the V gene TRBV9; no clear D. Between the trimmed V and J ends, which lost 0 bases and 1 base, there was a span of 7 bases. Germline values: CDR1 SGDLS, CDR2 YYNGEE. This CDR3 contains 14 residues. CDR3 amino acids: CASSVGSSNTEAFF. The CDR3 DNA is TGTGCCAGCAGCGTAGGTTCTTCGAACACTGAAGCTTTCTTT.

There are a few counts of this clonotype. The rearrangement uses TRBV30 and TRBJ2-1; TRBD2 might be the D (6 bases). This CDR3 is built from 12 residues. V lost 7 bases to trimming and J lost 7 bases, with 14 bases between them. From germline, CDR1 is GTSNPN and CDR2 SVGIG (reference sequence). CDR3 sequence: CASGGNGNEQFF. In DNA form, the CDR3 reads TGTGCCTCCGGCGGGAATGGTAATGAGCAGTTCTTC. The variable domain in full, with the rest retrieved from reference TRBV30 and TRBJ2-1, is SQTIHQWPATLVQPVGSPLSLECTVEGTSNPNLYWYRQAAGRGLQLLFYSVGIGQISSEVPQNLSASRPQDRQFILSSKKLLLSDSGFYLCASGGNGNEQFFGPGTRLTVL.

This clonotype was seen ten or more times. The chain employs TRBV29-1 and TRBJ2-5; no clear D. V lost 6 bases and J lost 1, with 6 bases in between. The length of the CDR3 is 11 residues. Germline V lookup: CDR1 SQVTM, CDR2 ANQGSEA. The CDR3 DNA reads as TGCAGCGTCCAGCCCCAAGAGACCCAGTACTTC. It translates to CSVQPQETQYF.

The rearrangement joins TRBV6-5 to TRBJ1-2, with D perhaps TRBD1 (5 bases). The germline CDR1 and CDR2 sequences are MNHEY and SVGAGI. V lost 6 bases, J lost 4 bases, and 15 bases lay in between. CDR3 length equals 14 residues. The CDR3 region is CASSRDSPIYGYTF. In DNA form, the CDR3 reads TGTGCCAGCAGCCGTGACAGCCCAATCTATGGCTACACCTTC.